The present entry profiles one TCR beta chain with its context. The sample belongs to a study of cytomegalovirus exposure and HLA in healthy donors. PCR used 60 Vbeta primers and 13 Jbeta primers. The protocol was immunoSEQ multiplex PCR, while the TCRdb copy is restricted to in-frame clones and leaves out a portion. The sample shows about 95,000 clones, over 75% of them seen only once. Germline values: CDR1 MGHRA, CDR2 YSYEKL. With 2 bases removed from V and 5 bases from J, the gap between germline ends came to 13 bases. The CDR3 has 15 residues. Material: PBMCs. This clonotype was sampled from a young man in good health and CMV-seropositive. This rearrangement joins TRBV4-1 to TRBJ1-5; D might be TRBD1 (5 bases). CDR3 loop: CASSQQSRGHQPQHF. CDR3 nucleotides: TGCGCCAGCAGCCAACAGTCAAGGGGTCATCAGCCCCAGCATTTT.